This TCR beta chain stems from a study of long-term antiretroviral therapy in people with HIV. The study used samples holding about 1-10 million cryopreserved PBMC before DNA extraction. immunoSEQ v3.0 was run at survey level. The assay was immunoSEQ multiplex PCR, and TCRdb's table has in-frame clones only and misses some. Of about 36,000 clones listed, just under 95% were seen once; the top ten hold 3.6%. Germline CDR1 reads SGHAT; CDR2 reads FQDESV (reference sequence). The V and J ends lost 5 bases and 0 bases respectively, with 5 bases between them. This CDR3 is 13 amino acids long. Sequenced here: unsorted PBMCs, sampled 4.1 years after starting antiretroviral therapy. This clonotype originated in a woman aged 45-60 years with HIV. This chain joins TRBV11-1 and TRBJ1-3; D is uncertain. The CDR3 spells CASSGLSGNTIYF. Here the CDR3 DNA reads TGTGCCAGCAGCGGACTCTCTGGAAACACCATATATTTT.